This paragraph covers one T cell receptor beta chain sequence. This entry is derived from a study of T cell responses to AZD1222 COVID-19 vaccine. Germline V gene sequence: CDR1 LNHDA, CDR2 SQIVND (reference sequence). The CDR3 spans 14 residues. The junction had 6 bases not matched to a gene; V was cut back by 5 bases and J by 2 bases. Generated by immunoSEQ multiplex PCR, the TCRdb table keeps only in-frame clones and is missing some. The sample shows some 140,000 clones, around 93% of them seen only once. The TCR originated in an adult in good health. The chain links TRBV19 to TRBJ2-7; 7 bases fit TRBD1. Sequenced material: peripheral blood, taken on day 0 of AZD1222 vaccination. The CDR3 sequence is CASSGQGDAYEQYF. As DNA, the CDR3 is TGTGCCAGTAGTGGCCAGGGGGACGCCTACGAGCAGTACTTC.